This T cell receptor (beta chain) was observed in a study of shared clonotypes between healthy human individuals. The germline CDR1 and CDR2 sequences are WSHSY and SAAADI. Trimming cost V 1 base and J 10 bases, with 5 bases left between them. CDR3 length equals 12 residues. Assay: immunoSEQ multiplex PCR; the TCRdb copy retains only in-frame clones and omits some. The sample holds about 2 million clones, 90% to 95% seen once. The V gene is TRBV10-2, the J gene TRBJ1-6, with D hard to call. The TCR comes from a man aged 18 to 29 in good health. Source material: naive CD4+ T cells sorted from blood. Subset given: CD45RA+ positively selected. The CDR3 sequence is CASSEFRSPLHF. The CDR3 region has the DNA TGCGCCAGCAGTGAGTTTCGGTCACCCCTCCACTTT.